This is a list of T cell receptor beta chains from one sample in a study of T cell responses to AZD1222 COVID-19 vaccine. TCRdb keeps only in-frame clones here, not all; method: immunoSEQ multiplex PCR. The profile covers 150,000 to 170,000 clones, with 88% appearing a single time and 3% to 3.5% taken by the ten largest. This sample comprised peripheral blood, obtained on day 0 of AZD1222 vaccination. These receptors came from an adult in good health. CDR3s include the opening cysteine and the closing phenylalanine or tryptophan. Fields, in order: V gene, D gene, clone size, J gene, CDR3 DNA, CDR3 protein. The D gene is left open where the match is weak. Clone size, where shown, is once, few, many, or a class for clones that have expanded.

V gene: TRBV29-1
D gene: -
clone size: -
J gene: TRBJ1-2
CDR3 DNA: TGCAGCGTTGCAGGGGACTATGGCTACACCTTC
CDR3 protein: CSVAGDYGYTF

V gene: TRBV7-2
D gene: -
clone size: -
J gene: TRBJ1-2
CDR3 DNA: TGTGCCAGCAGCAAACAGGGTTTTGGGTATGGCTACACCTTC
CDR3 protein: CASSKQGFGYGYTF

V gene: TRBV9
D gene: -
clone size: few
J gene: TRBJ1-4
CDR3 DNA: TGTGCCAGCAGCCCCGCCGGGGGGGGAGCTAATGAAAAACTGTTTTTT
CDR3 protein: CASSPAGGGANEKLFF

V gene: TRBV5-1
D gene: TRBD1
clone size: -
J gene: TRBJ1-6
CDR3 DNA: TGCGCCAGCAGCTTGGAAGGGACAGGGGCAACCAAGGGCTATTCACCCCTCCACTTT
CDR3 protein: CASSLEGTGATKGYSPLHF

V gene: TRBV4-1
D gene: -
clone size: -
J gene: TRBJ1-2
CDR3 DNA: TGCGCCAGCAGCCCACAGGCGGGGGCCAACTATGGCTACACCTTC
CDR3 protein: CASSPQAGANYGYTF

V gene: TRBV29-1
D gene: -
clone size: few
J gene: TRBJ1-2
CDR3 DNA: TGCAGCGTTGATTATAAGGGGGGCAACTATGGCTACACCTTC
CDR3 protein: CSVDYKGGNYGYTF

V gene: TRBV10-3
D gene: -
clone size: -
J gene: TRBJ1-1
CDR3 DNA: TGTGCCATCAGTGAGGAGACTGAAGCTTTCTTT
CDR3 protein: CAISEETEAFF

V gene: TRBV7-2
D gene: -
clone size: -
J gene: TRBJ2-5
CDR3 DNA: TGTGCCAGCAGCTTAGGCGGGCAGCCAGCGGAGACCCAGTACTTC
CDR3 protein: CASSLGGQPAETQYF

V gene: TRBV4-2
D gene: TRBD1
clone size: -
J gene: TRBJ2-4
CDR3 DNA: TGTGCCAGCAGCCATCGGACAGGAGAGAGGATAAACATTCAGTACTTC
CDR3 protein: CASSHRTGERINIQYF

V gene: TRBV28
D gene: -
clone size: -
J gene: TRBJ1-5
CDR3 DNA: TGTGCCAGCAAGAGGGGTGGGAGTCAGCCCCAGCATTTT
CDR3 protein: CASKRGGSQPQHF

V gene: TRBV6-5
D gene: TRBD1
clone size: -
J gene: TRBJ1-6
CDR3 DNA: TGTGCCAGCAGGAACGGGGACAGGGGTAATTCACCCCTCCACTTT
CDR3 protein: CASRNGDRGNSPLHF

V gene: TRBV11-2
D gene: -
clone size: few
J gene: TRBJ1-1
CDR3 DNA: TGTGCCAGCAGCTCCTCACAGGGGAACACTGAAGCTTTCTTT
CDR3 protein: CASSSSQGNTEAFF

V gene: TRBV2
D gene: -
clone size: -
J gene: TRBJ1-1
CDR3 DNA: TGTGCCAGCCGCCCAAGGGCGAACACTGAAGCTTTCTTT
CDR3 protein: CASRPRANTEAFF

V gene: TRBV6-5
D gene: -
clone size: once
J gene: TRBJ1-4
CDR3 DNA: TGTGCCAGCACCGAAGATGGACGGCACGAAAAACTGTTTTTT
CDR3 protein: CASTEDGRHEKLFF

V gene: TRBV20-1
D gene: -
clone size: -
J gene: TRBJ2-7
CDR3 DNA: TGCAGTGCGCTCCTAATATACGAGCAGTACTTC
CDR3 protein: CSALLIYEQYF

V gene: TRBV9
D gene: -
clone size: -
J gene: TRBJ1-5
CDR3 DNA: TGTGCCAGCAGCGTAGGCCCGGGTCAGGCGCCCCAGCATTTT
CDR3 protein: CASSVGPGQAPQHF

V gene: TRBV28
D gene: TRBD1
clone size: once
J gene: TRBJ2-7
CDR3 DNA: TGTGCCAGCAGTTTAACAGGGGGCGGCGAGCAGTACTTC
CDR3 protein: CASSLTGGGEQYF

V gene: TRBV11-2
D gene: TRBD2
clone size: -
J gene: TRBJ2-7
CDR3 DNA: TGTGCCAGCAGCCCCAGACCCCGGGACTACAACACGCACTACGAGCAGTACTTC
CDR3 protein: CASSPRPRDYNTHYEQYF

V gene: TRBV2
D gene: -
clone size: once
J gene: TRBJ2-7
CDR3 DNA: TGTGCCAGCGTTTCCGGGAGAGTTTACGAGCAGTACTTC
CDR3 protein: CASVSGRVYEQYF

V gene: TRBV29-1
D gene: TRBD1
clone size: -
J gene: TRBJ1-2
CDR3 DNA: TGCAGCGTGGAAGGACAGGCGAATGGCTACACCTTC
CDR3 protein: CSVEGQANGYTF

V gene: TRBV6-5
D gene: TRBD1
clone size: -
J gene: TRBJ1-2
CDR3 DNA: TGTGCCAGCAGCAGGACAGGGGGCGACTATGGCTACACCTTC
CDR3 protein: CASSRTGGDYGYTF

V gene: TRBV27
D gene: TRBD2
clone size: -
J gene: TRBJ2-7
CDR3 DNA: TGTGCCAGCAGGAAAGCGGGGGCGACCTACGAGCAGTACTTC
CDR3 protein: CASRKAGATYEQYF

V gene: TRBV5-3
D gene: -
clone size: -
J gene: TRBJ1-3
CDR3 DNA: TGTGCCAGAAGCTGCCGTCCCGCTGGAAACACCATATATTTT
CDR3 protein: CARSCRPAGNTIYF

V gene: TRBV27
D gene: TRBD1
clone size: -
J gene: TRBJ1-4
CDR3 DNA: TGTGCCAGCAGTTTGGACAGGGGGACAACTAATGAAAAACTGTTTTTT
CDR3 protein: CASSLDRGTTNEKLFF

V gene: TRBV6-6
D gene: -
clone size: -
J gene: TRBJ2-3
CDR3 DNA: TGTGCCAGCAGTTTGCGTAGCACAGATACGCAGTATTTT
CDR3 protein: CASSLRSTDTQYF

V gene: TRBV3-1/TRBV3-2
D gene: -
clone size: -
J gene: TRBJ2-2
CDR3 DNA: TGTGCCAGCAGCCAGAGAGGTGGGGGGGAGCTGTTTTTT
CDR3 protein: CASSQRGGGELFF

V gene: TRBV7-2
D gene: -
clone size: -
J gene: TRBJ1-6
CDR3 DNA: TGTGCCAGCACCTCCCAGGGCCTGAATAATTCACCCCTCCACTTT
CDR3 protein: CASTSQGLNNSPLHF

V gene: TRBV2
D gene: TRBD2
clone size: -
J gene: TRBJ2-1
CDR3 DNA: TGTGCCAGCAGTATCGGGGGGGCCAACAATGAGCAGTTCTTC
CDR3 protein: CASSIGGANNEQFF

V gene: TRBV5-1
D gene: TRBD1
clone size: once
J gene: TRBJ1-3
CDR3 DNA: TGCGCCAGCAGCCCGACAGGGCTGAATGGAAACACCATATATTTT
CDR3 protein: CASSPTGLNGNTIYF

V gene: TRBV6-5
D gene: TRBD2
clone size: -
J gene: TRBJ2-3
CDR3 DNA: TGTGCCACCTGGACTAGCGGGGACACAGATACGCAGTATTTT
CDR3 protein: CATWTSGDTDTQYF

V gene: TRBV9
D gene: -
clone size: -
J gene: TRBJ2-1
CDR3 DNA: TGTGCCAGCAGCGTAGTCGGGGGTTTTGAGCAGTTCTTC
CDR3 protein: CASSVVGGFEQFF

V gene: TRBV7-6
D gene: TRBD1
clone size: -
J gene: TRBJ2-7
CDR3 DNA: TGTGCCAGCAGCTCAAAGGACAGGTACAATTCCTACGAGCAGTACTTC
CDR3 protein: CASSSKDRYNSYEQYF

V gene: TRBV9
D gene: -
clone size: -
J gene: TRBJ2-7
CDR3 DNA: TGTGCCAGCAGCGTAGCCGACGAGCAGTACTTC
CDR3 protein: CASSVADEQYF

V gene: TRBV4-1
D gene: -
clone size: -
J gene: TRBJ2-3
CDR3 DNA: TGCGCCAGCAGCCAAGATGCCAGGGTTACAGATACGCAGTATTTT
CDR3 protein: CASSQDARVTDTQYF

V gene: TRBV19
D gene: -
clone size: -
J gene: TRBJ2-3
CDR3 DNA: TGTGCCAGTAGTGCGAACACAGATACGCAGTATTTT
CDR3 protein: CASSANTDTQYF

V gene: TRBV6-5
D gene: -
clone size: -
J gene: TRBJ2-2
CDR3 DNA: TGTGCCAGCAGTTACTCTGCGGGGTCCACCGGGGAGCTGTTTTTT
CDR3 protein: CASSYSAGSTGELFF

V gene: TRBV24-1
D gene: -
clone size: -
J gene: TRBJ2-1
CDR3 DNA: TGTGCCACCAGTGATTCCGCCTCTCGCGAGCAGTTCTTC
CDR3 protein: CATSDSASREQFF

V gene: TRBV18
D gene: TRBD2
clone size: -
J gene: TRBJ2-1
CDR3 DNA: TGTGCCAGCTCATCCCGGCCGGGAGGCGATGAGCAGTTCTTC
CDR3 protein: CASSSRPGGDEQFF

V gene: TRBV6-5
D gene: TRBD1
clone size: -
J gene: TRBJ1-3
CDR3 DNA: TGTGCCAGCGGGTCAGAAGGGACAGCTGGAAACACCATATATTTT
CDR3 protein: CASGSEGTAGNTIYF

V gene: TRBV2
D gene: TRBD1
clone size: -
J gene: TRBJ2-7
CDR3 DNA: TGTGCCAGCAGTGAGGACAGGGATGGATCCTACGAGCAGTACTTC
CDR3 protein: CASSEDRDGSYEQYF

V gene: TRBV5-4
D gene: -
clone size: -
J gene: TRBJ1-4
CDR3 DNA: TGTGCCAGCAGCTTACGGGCAGGGGCAAATGAAAAACTGTTTTTT
CDR3 protein: CASSLRAGANEKLFF

V gene: TRBV6-2/TRBV6-3
D gene: TRBD1
clone size: -
J gene: TRBJ1-5
CDR3 DNA: TGTGCCAGCAGTTACGACCTCGACAGCAGGGACAGGGGTGGCAATCAGCCCCAGCATTTT
CDR3 protein: CASSYDLDSRDRGGNQPQHF

V gene: TRBV5-1
D gene: -
clone size: many
J gene: TRBJ2-3
CDR3 DNA: TGCGCCAGCAGCCCCGATATCACGCAGTATTTT
CDR3 protein: CASSPDITQYF

V gene: TRBV4-1
D gene: TRBD1
clone size: -
J gene: TRBJ2-7
CDR3 DNA: TGCGCCAGCAGCCAAGAGGGACAGTACCTTTACGAGCAGTACTTC
CDR3 protein: CASSQEGQYLYEQYF

V gene: TRBV18
D gene: -
clone size: -
J gene: TRBJ1-5
CDR3 DNA: TGTGCCAGCTCACCCGGGGGTGTTCAGCCCCAGCATTTT
CDR3 protein: CASSPGGVQPQHF

V gene: TRBV14
D gene: -
clone size: -
J gene: TRBJ2-5
CDR3 DNA: TGTGCCAGCAGCCAAATAGCAGGGCAAGAGACCCAGTACTTC
CDR3 protein: CASSQIAGQETQYF

V gene: TRBV7-2
D gene: -
clone size: -
J gene: TRBJ1-2
CDR3 DNA: TGTGCCAGCAGCTTAGACAAGTATGGCTACACCTTC
CDR3 protein: CASSLDKYGYTF

V gene: TRBV5-8
D gene: -
clone size: -
J gene: TRBJ2-7
CDR3 DNA: TGTGCCAGCAGCCCCCTGGGCAGGGGATACGAGCAGTACTTC
CDR3 protein: CASSPLGRGYEQYF